Presented here are 28 T cell receptor beta chains from one specimen sequenced in a study of shared clonotypes between healthy human individuals. The data were produced by immunoSEQ multiplex PCR, yet TCRdb's version contains in-frame clones alone and is incomplete. The data show approximately 500,000 clones, almost 80% seen once. What was sequenced was PBMCs. The receptors come from a woman between 40 and 50 years old in good health. Some clones in this sample may be carry-over from other donors' samples.

The DNA for the CDR3 is TGTGCCAGCTCACCACAGGCCACAGGAATGAACACTGAAGCTTTCTTT. As protein: CASSPQATGMNTEAFF. The rearrangement joins TRBV18 to TRBJ1-1, with D tentatively TRBD1 (5 bases). This CDR3 has 16 residues. V lost 1 base, J lost 0 bases, and 12 bases lay in between. Germline loops: CDR1 KGHSH, CDR2 LQKENI.

Notes on this clone: A far larger clone is only one base removed, so a read error is likely. The chain combines TRBV7-6 with TRBJ1-5; tentatively, D is TRBD1 (6 bases). The CDR3 consists of 17 residues. The V gene lost 5 bases and the J gene lost 7 bases, with 24 bases spanning the gap. CDR1 SGHVS and CDR2 FNYEAQ come from the germline V gene. CDR3 DNA: TGTGCCAGCAGCACTACGCCCGGGGGCCCAGCGGCCCAGCCCCAGCATTTT. Translating it yields CASSTTPGGPAAQPQHF. Together with reference TRBV7-6 and TRBJ1-5, the CDR3 gives the full variable domain: GAGVSQSPRYKVTKRGQDVALRCDPISGHVSLYWYRQALGQGPEFLTYFNYEAQQDKSGLPNDRFSAERPEGSISTLTIQRTEQRDSAMYRCASSTTPGGPAAQPQHFGDGTRLSIL.

The gene calls are TRBV7-3 and TRBJ2-2; the D is unclear. Trimming pared 1 base from V and 0 bases from J, leaving 9 bases between. This CDR3 is 16 amino acids long. Per the germline V gene, CDR1 is SGHTA and CDR2 is FQGTGA. The CDR3 is CASSLKVKANTGELFF. Written as DNA, the CDR3 is TGTGCCAGCAGCTTAAAGGTCAAAGCGAACACCGGGGAGCTGTTTTTT.

The V and J genes are TRBV7-2 and TRBJ2-2; D call uncertain. Between the trimmed V and J ends, which lost 5 bases and 5 bases, there was a span of 12 bases. The CDR3 is 14 residues long. Germline V lookup: CDR1 SGHTA, CDR2 FQGNSA. The CDR3 loop is CASSTVTHTGELFF. The CDR3 DNA reads TGTGCCAGCAGCACCGTGACCCATACCGGGGAGCTGTTTTTT.

The chain joins TRBV6-1 to TRBJ2-7; D call uncertain. The CDR3 covers 13 residues. Germline V gene lookup returns CDR1 MNHNS and CDR2 SASEGT. V lost 4 bases, J lost 4 bases, and 11 bases lay in between. CDR3 loop: CASSVEEQYEQYF. DNA for the CDR3: TGTGCCAGCAGTGTTGAAGAGCAATACGAGCAGTACTTC.

The chain employs TRBV7-9 and TRBJ2-1; D tentatively fits TRBD1 or TRBD2 (5 bases each). The germline CDR1 and CDR2 sequences are SEHNR and FQNEAQ (reference sequence). Deletions cut 1 base from V and 0 bases from J, with 19 bases between. There are 19 residues in the CDR3. The CDR3 loop reads CASSLGRKLVGGSYNEQFF. The CDR3, as DNA: TGTGCCAGCAGCTTAGGAAGGAAACTGGTTGGGGGCTCCTACAATGAGCAGTTCTTC.

The chain has TRBV9 and TRBJ2-1, with D possibly TRBD2 on 6 matching bases. Germline V CDR1 and CDR2: SGDLS, YYNGEE. Trimming took 6 bases from V and 1 from J, leaving 14 bases between them. The CDR3 extends over 15 amino acids. CDR3 protein: CASTLGRGSYNEQFF. CDR3 in DNA: TGTGCCAGCACCCTGGGGCGGGGTTCCTACAATGAGCAGTTCTTC.

On this clone itself: A much larger clone lies one base from this, so it may be a read error. Within the sample, other DNA sequences also encode this same CDR3. This rearrangement joins TRBV5-1 to TRBJ2-2; TRBD2 matches at 8 bases. Germline CDR1 SGHRS, CDR2 YFSETQ. V lost 1 base and J lost 1; bases outside the gene matches: 0. There are 15 residues in the CDR3. CDR3 DNA: TGCGCCAGCAGCTTGACTAGCGGGAACACCGGGGAGCTGTTTTTT. It translates to CASSLTSGNTGELFF.

The CDR3 DNA reads as TGTGCCAGCACCTCAGGGGAAAACACTGAAGCTTTCTTT. Its translation is CASTSGENTEAFF. The chain couples TRBV21-1 to TRBJ1-1; the table gives TRBD1 as D, unverified against the DNA. TRBV21-1 is a pseudogene locus. This CDR3 has 13 amino acids.

The J gene is TRBJ2-7, the V gene TRBV5-6, with TRBD2 identical over 8 bases. Germline V gene sequence: CDR1 SGHDT, CDR2 YYEEEE. The CDR3 contains 16 residues. J gave up 3 bases and V 4 bases, and 12 bases lay outside the gene matches. CDR3 amino acids: CASSPIRGGVLYEQYF. In nucleotides, the CDR3 is TGTGCCAGCAGCCCCATCCGGGGGGGGGTCCTCTACGAGCAGTACTTC.

The chain recombines TRBV7-9 with TRBJ1-4; D possibly corresponds to TRBD1 (5 bases). From germline, CDR1 is SEHNR and CDR2 FQNEAQ (reference sequence). The CDR3 loop spans 15 amino acids. The V end was cut by 5 bases, the J end by 6 bases, with 16 bases between. The CDR3 here is CASSHGTARDEKLFF. The CDR3 coding sequence is TGTGCCAGCAGCCACGGGACCGCAAGGGATGAAAAACTGTTTTTT.

The chain couples TRBV29-1 to TRBJ2-7; the D gene is possibly TRBD2 (5 bases). Trimming removed 5 bases from V and 0 bases from J, with 8 bases in between. Germline V CDR1 and CDR2: SQVTM, ANQGSEA. The CDR3 has 12 residues. The DNA of the CDR3 is TGCAGCGTTTTTGGGAGCTCCTACGAGCAGTACTTC. Its translation is CSVFGSSYEQYF.

This clone was detected a few times. Other DNA sequences in the same sample also yield this CDR3. The V and J genes are TRBV18 and TRBJ1-5; TRBD1 aligns across 9 bases. The CDR3 sequence is 13 residues long. J was trimmed by 6 bases and V by 3 bases; bases with no gene match: 0. Looked up from germline, CDR1 is KGHSH and CDR2 is LQKENI. The CDR3 nucleotides are TGTGCCAGCTCACCGGGACAGGGTCAGCCCCAGCATTTT. Translating gives CASSPGQGQPQHF.

The chain combines TRBV18 with TRBJ2-1, with 9 bases matching TRBD2. CDR1 KGHSH and CDR2 LQKENI come from the germline V gene. The CDR3 extends over 15 amino acids. The junction had 6 bases not matched to a gene; V was cut back by 5 bases and J by 4 bases. In nucleotides, the CDR3 is TGTGCCAGCTCAGTGGGACTAGCAGAATACAATGAGCAGTTCTTC. This encodes CASSVGLAEYNEQFF.

The CDR3 loop reads CASGIIERLLREQYF. The CDR3 DNA reads TGTGCTAGTGGTATTATTGAGCGGCTTTTGAGGGAGCAGTACTTC. This rearrangement joins TRBV12-5 to TRBJ2-7; tentatively, D is TRBD2 (5 bases). Per germline, CDR1 LGHNT and CDR2 FRNRAP. V lost 5 bases to trimming and J lost 7 bases, with 21 bases between them. There are 15 residues in the CDR3.

V gene TRBV21-1 combines with J gene TRBJ2-7; TRBD1, the D gene given by the table, was not confirmed from the DNA. TRBV21-1 is marked as a pseudogene. This CDR3 region has 17 residues. The CDR3 nucleotides are TGTGCCAGCAGCAAAACGGGCGCGAACAGGCCCAACTACGAGCAGTACTTC. Translated, it gives CASSKTGANRPNYEQYF.

To note about this clone: Other DNA sequences from this sample encode an identical CDR3 as well. The rearrangement uses TRBV29-1 and TRBJ1-1, with D possibly matching TRBD1 (6 bases). Trimming shortened V by 6 bases and J by 1 base, and 12 bases separated the two germline ends. The germline V gene has CDR1 SQVTM and CDR2 ANQGSEA. CDR3 length: 13 amino acids. The CDR3 reads CSVATGGNTEAFF. The DNA for the CDR3 is TGCAGCGTCGCGACAGGAGGGAACACTGAAGCTTTCTTT. Combining the CDR3 with reference TRBV29-1 and TRBJ1-1 gives the whole variable domain SAVISQKPSRDICQRGTSLTIQCQVDSQVTMMFWYRQQPGQSLTLIATANQGSEATYESGFVIDKFPISRPNLTFSTLTVSNMSPEDSSIYLCSVATGGNTEAFFGQGTRLTVV.

The rearrangement joins TRBV5-1 to TRBJ2-1; tentatively, D is TRBD1 (5 bases). From germline, CDR1 is SGHRS and CDR2 YFSETQ. CDR3 length: 12 residues. With 4 bases removed from V and 12 bases from J, the gap between germline ends came to 14 bases. The CDR3 loop reads CASSRGRIGQFF. In nucleotides, the CDR3 is TGCGCCAGCAGCAGGGGAAGAATCGGGCAGTTCTTC.

For the CDR3, the DNA is TGTGCCAGCAGCAAAATAGTCAAACCATCCTACGAGCAGTACTTC. This sequence encodes CASSKIVKPSYEQYF. V is TRBV21-1 and J is TRBJ2-7; TRBD2 reflects the table's D call only, with no check against the DNA. TRBV21-1 is a pseudogene locus. The CDR3 totals 15 residues.

The chain links TRBV6-1 to TRBJ2-7; D is possibly TRBD1 (5 bases). The germline V gene has CDR1 MNHNS and CDR2 SASEGT. V shed 6 bases and J shed 1 base, with 16 bases lying between them. The CDR3 runs to 15 residues. The CDR3 sequence is CASSLHQGRSYEQYF. CDR3 coding DNA: TGTGCCAGCAGCCTCCATCAGGGAAGATCCTACGAGCAGTACTTC.

This chain connects TRBV2 to TRBJ1-5; D is unresolved. Trimming left V 6 bases short and J 7 bases short, with 10 bases between. There are 12 residues in the CDR3. CDR1 is SNHLY, CDR2 FYNNEI, per germline. CDR3 protein: CASSPMGQPQHF. The CDR3 DNA reads as TGTGCCAGCAGCCCCATGGGGCAGCCCCAGCATTTT.

The rearrangement links TRBV10-1 to TRBJ2-5; D may be TRBD2 (6 bases). This CDR3 contains 12 residues. V lost 9 bases and J 5 bases, leaving 13 bases between the germline ends. Germline V CDR1 and CDR2: WNHNN, SYGVQD (reference sequence). The CDR3 is CARLPGGETQYF. The CDR3 DNA sequence: TGCGCCAGGCTGCCTGGGGGGGAGACCCAGTACTTC.

As to this clone: One junction end does not reproduce the germline sequence, and a read error may be involved. V usage is TRBV7-6 and J usage is TRBJ1-3; maybe TRBD1 (5 bases). The CDR3 covers 17 residues. Germline CDR1 is SGHVS and CDR2 is FNYEAQ. In nucleotides, the CDR3 is TGTGCCAGCAGCTTAGAGGTTGGCGGGGGATCTGGTAACACCATATATTTT. Translated, it gives CASSLEVGGGSGNTIYF. Drawing the rest from reference TRBV7-6 and TRBJ1-3, the complete variable domain is GAGVSQSPRYKVTKRGQDVALRCDPISGHVSLYWYRQALGQGPEFLTYFNYEAQQDKSGLPNDRFSAERPEGSISTLTIQRTEQRDSAMYRCASSLEVGGGSGNTIYFGEGSWLTVV.

This clone was counted ten times or more. The chain recombines TRBV5-4 with TRBJ1-3; D is possibly TRBD1 (5 bases). The CDR3 loop spans 15 amino acids. Germline V gene data show CDR1 as SGHNT and CDR2 as YYREEE (reference sequence). Between the trimmed V and J ends, which lost 0 bases and 1 base, there was a span of 8 bases. The CDR3 region is CASSLDSGSGNTIYF. CDR3 nucleotides: TGTGCCAGCAGCTTGGATTCAGGGTCTGGAAACACCATATATTTT.

The J gene is TRBJ2-3, the V gene TRBV7-7; 7 bases are shared with TRBD2. CDR3 length equals 13 residues. V shed 2 bases and J 4 bases; nucleotides not matched to a gene: 0. Per the germline V gene, CDR1 is SSHAT and CDR2 is FNYEAQ (reference sequence). The CDR3 loop is CASSLSGADTQYF. CDR3 coding DNA: TGTGCCAGCAGCTTAAGCGGGGCAGATACGCAGTATTTT.

The chain combines TRBV5-6 with TRBJ2-3, with D maybe TRBD2 (5 bases). Deletions cut 0 bases from V and 6 bases from J, with 14 bases between. The germline V gene has CDR1 SGHDT and CDR2 YYEEEE. CDR3 size: 15 residues. Here the CDR3 DNA reads TGTGCCAGCAGCTTGGTGACTACGGTTTCTGATACGCAGTATTTT. This translates into CASSLVTTVSDTQYF.

The J gene is TRBJ2-3, the V gene TRBV5-1, with 8 bases fitting TRBD2. Germline CDR1 reads SGHRS; CDR2 reads YFSETQ. The CDR3 has 14 residues. V was clipped by 3 bases and J by 5 bases; unmatched bases: 5. This chain's CDR3 is CASSSAGARDTQYF. In DNA form, the CDR3 reads TGCGCCAGCAGCTCAGCGGGAGCAAGAGATACGCAGTATTTT.

The chain has TRBV5-5 and TRBJ2-5; D not resolved. With 4 bases removed from V and 2 bases from J, the gap between germline ends came to 15 bases. Germline V CDR1 and CDR2: SGHKS, YYEKEE (reference sequence). The CDR3 loop spans 15 amino acids. In nucleotides, the CDR3 is TGTGCCAGCAGCACCCAAACGGACGCGCAAGAGACCCAGTACTTC. It yields the protein CASSTQTDAQETQYF.